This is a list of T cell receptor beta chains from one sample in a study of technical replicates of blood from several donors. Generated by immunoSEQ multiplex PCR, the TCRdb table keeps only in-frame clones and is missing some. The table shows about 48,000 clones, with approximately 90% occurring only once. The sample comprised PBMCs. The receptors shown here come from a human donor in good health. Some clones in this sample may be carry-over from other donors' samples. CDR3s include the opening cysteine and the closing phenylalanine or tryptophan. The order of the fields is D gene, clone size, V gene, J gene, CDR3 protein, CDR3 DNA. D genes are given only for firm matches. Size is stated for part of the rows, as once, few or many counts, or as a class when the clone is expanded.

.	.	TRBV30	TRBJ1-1	CAWSVQMNTEAFF	TGTGCCTGGAGTGTACAGATGAACACTGAAGCTTTCTTT
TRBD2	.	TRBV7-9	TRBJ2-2	CASSLVEKRGTGELFF	TGTGCCAGCAGCTTAGTCGAGAAGCGGGGCACCGGGGAGCTGTTTTTT
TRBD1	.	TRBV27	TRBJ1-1	CASSFQGAEAFF	TGTGCCAGCAGTTTCCAGGGGGCTGAAGCTTTCTTT
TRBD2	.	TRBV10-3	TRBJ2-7	CAISPLFSGTSGGDSYEQYF	TGTGCCATCAGTCCTCTCTTTTCAGGGACTAGCGGGGGTGACTCATACGAGCAGTACTTC
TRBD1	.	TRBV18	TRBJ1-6	CASSMTGSSYNSPLHF	TGTGCCAGCTCGATGACAGGGAGCTCCTATAATTCACCCCTCCACTTT
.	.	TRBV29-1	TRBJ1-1	CSVVTGYTEAFF	TGCAGCGTGGTTACAGGGTACACTGAAGCTTTCTTT
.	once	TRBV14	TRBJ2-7	CASSQRFSGPNYEQYF	TGTGCCAGCAGCCAAAGGTTTAGTGGGCCTAACTACGAGCAGTACTTC
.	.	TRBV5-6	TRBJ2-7	CASSSRDNYEQYF	TGTGCCAGCAGCTCCCGGGACAACTACGAGCAGTACTTC
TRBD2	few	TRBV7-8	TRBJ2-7	CASRRGGVYEQYF	TGTGCCAGCAGGCGCGGGGGAGTCTACGAGCAGTACTTC
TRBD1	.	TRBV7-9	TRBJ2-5	CASSLEGAGQETQYF	TGTGCCAGCAGCTTAGAGGGGGCAGGGCAAGAGACCCAGTACTTC
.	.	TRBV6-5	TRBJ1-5	CASSPTRRGQPQHF	TGTGCCAGCAGTCCTACCAGGCGGGGTCAGCCCCAGCATTTT
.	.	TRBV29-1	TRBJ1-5	CSVRTDSNQPQHF	TGCAGCGTTAGGACAGATAGCAATCAGCCCCAGCATTTT
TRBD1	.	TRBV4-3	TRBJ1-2	CASSQDIQGVAYGYTF	TGCGCCAGCAGCCAAGATATACAGGGGGTGGCCTATGGCTACACCTTC
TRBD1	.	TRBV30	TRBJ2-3	CAWSTGGGTDTQYF	TGTGCCTGGAGTACAGGGGGAGGCACAGATACGCAGTATTTT
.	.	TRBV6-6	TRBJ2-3	CASLQRPSTDTQYF	TGTGCCAGCCTGCAGCGACCTAGCACAGATACGCAGTATTTT
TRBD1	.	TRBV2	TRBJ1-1	CASSNRGRTEAFF	TGTGCCAGCAGTAACAGGGGGCGGACTGAAGCTTTCTTT
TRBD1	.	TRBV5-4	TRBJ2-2	CASSSPGTAYTGELFF	TGTGCCAGCAGCTCCCCCGGGACAGCATACACCGGGGAGCTGTTTTTT
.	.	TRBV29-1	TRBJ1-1	CSAAGKANTEAFF	TGCAGCGCTGCAGGGAAGGCGAACACTGAAGCTTTCTTT
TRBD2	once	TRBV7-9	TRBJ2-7	CASSLGGLATSYEQYF	TGTGCCAGCAGCTTAGGAGGACTAGCGACCTCCTACGAGCAGTACTTC
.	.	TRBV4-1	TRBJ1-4	CASSQDPPWSAGEKLFF	TGCGCCAGCAGCCAAGACCCGCCCTGGTCAGCAGGAGAAAAACTGTTTTTT
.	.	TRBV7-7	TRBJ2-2	CASSPLAENTGELFF	TGTGCCAGCAGCCCCTTAGCGGAGAACACCGGGGAGCTGTTTTTT
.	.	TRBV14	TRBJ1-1	CASSLIQGEAFF	TGTGCCAGCAGTCTAATCCAGGGTGAAGCTTTCTTT
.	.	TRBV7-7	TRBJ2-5	CASSFGVRETQYF	TGTGCCAGCAGCTTCGGTGTGAGGGAGACCCAGTACTTC
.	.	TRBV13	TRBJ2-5	CASSGGIPGPQETQYF	TGTGCCAGCAGTGGCGGGATCCCGGGTCCCCAAGAGACCCAGTACTTC
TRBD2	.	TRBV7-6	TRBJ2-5	CASSPNPSGRETQYF	TGTGCCAGCAGCCCCAACCCTAGCGGGAGGGAGACCCAGTACTTC
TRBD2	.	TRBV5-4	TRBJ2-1	CASSYGGAGSYNEQFF	TGTGCCAGCAGCTACGGGGGGGCAGGGTCCTACAATGAGCAGTTCTTC
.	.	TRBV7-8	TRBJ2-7	CASSLRGNPYEQYF	TGTGCCAGCAGCTTAAGAGGGAACCCCTACGAGCAGTACTTC
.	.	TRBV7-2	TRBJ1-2	CASSLAPVNYGYTF	TGTGCCAGCAGCTTAGCCCCGGTGAACTATGGCTACACCTTC
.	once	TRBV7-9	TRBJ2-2	CASSGLLYTGELFF	TGTGCCAGCAGCGGGCTGCTCTACACCGGGGAGCTGTTTTTT
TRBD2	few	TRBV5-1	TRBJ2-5	CASSLASSGLRETQYF	TGCGCCAGCAGCTTGGCGTCTAGCGGTTTGAGAGAGACCCAGTACTTC
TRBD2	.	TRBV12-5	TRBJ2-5	CASGLVSSGGARETQYF	TGTGCTAGTGGTTTGGTATCTAGCGGGGGGGCCCGAGAGACCCAGTACTTC
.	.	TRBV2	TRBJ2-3	CASSDGGLWPDTQYF	TGTGCCAGCAGTGATGGAGGCCTCTGGCCAGATACGCAGTATTTT
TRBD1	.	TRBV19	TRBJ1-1	CASSRQGDTEAFF	TGTGCCAGTAGTAGACAGGGGGACACTGAAGCTTTCTTT
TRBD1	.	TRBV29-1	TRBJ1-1	CSVHRGGEAFF	TGCAGCGTACACAGGGGTGGTGAAGCTTTCTTT
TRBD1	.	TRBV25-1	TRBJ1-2	CASSATGAAYGYTF	TGTGCCAGCAGTGCTACAGGGGCCGCCTATGGCTACACCTTC
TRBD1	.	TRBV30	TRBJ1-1	CAWSEGQGGTFF	TGTGCCTGGAGTGAAGGACAGGGTGGAACTTTCTTT
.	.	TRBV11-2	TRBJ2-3	CASSLRFDNTDTQYF	TGTGCCAGCAGCTTACGCTTTGACAACACAGATACGCAGTATTTT
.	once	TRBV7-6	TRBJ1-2	CASSLGQGQSYGYTF	TGTGCCAGCAGCTTAGGTCAGGGACAAAGCTATGGCTACACCTTC
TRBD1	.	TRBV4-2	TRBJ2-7	CASSQERDRGYEQYF	TGTGCCAGCAGCCAAGAACGGGACAGGGGTTACGAGCAGTACTTC
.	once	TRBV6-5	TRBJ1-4	CASPLTGRNEKLFF	TGTGCCAGCCCACTTACGGGGAGGAATGAAAAACTGTTTTTT